One T cell receptor (beta chain) is described in this entry. This sample stems from a study of T cell repertoires in cytomegalovirus infection. The wider study: Public TCR beta signatures provided an indication of both CMV infection and a matching HLA type.

Each CDR3 protein is one row after TCRdb ran MiXCR on the reads. The sample has 400,000 or so distinct CDR3 sequences, roughly 30% seen once. Trimming took 5 bases from V and 4 from J, leaving 14 bases between them. This CDR3 is built from 14 residues. From germline, CDR1 is MNHGY and CDR2 SAAAGT. This chain connects TRBV6-8 to TRBJ1-1; TRBD1 is a possible D gene (5 bases). What was sequenced was PBMCs. This receptor was obtained from a human donor in good health (CMV status not recorded). Some clones in this sample may be carry-over from other donors' samples. The CDR3 loop reads CASSDGHGGTEAFF. In DNA, the CDR3 is TGTGCCAGCAGTGACGGACACGGGGGCACTGAAGCTTTCTTT.